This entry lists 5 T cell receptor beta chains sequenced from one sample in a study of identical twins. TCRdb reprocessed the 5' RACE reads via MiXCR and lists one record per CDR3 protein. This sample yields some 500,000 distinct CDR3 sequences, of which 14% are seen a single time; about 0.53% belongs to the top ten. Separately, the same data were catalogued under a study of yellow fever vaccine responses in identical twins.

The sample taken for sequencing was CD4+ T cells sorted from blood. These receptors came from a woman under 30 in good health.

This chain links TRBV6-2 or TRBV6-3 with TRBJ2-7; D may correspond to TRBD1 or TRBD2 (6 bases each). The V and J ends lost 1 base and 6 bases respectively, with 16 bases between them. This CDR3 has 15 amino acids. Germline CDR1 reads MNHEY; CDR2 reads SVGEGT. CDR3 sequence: CASSYWDSVGAEQYF. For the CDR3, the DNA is TGTGCCAGCAGTTACTGGGACTCCGTGGGGGCCGAGCAGTACTTC.

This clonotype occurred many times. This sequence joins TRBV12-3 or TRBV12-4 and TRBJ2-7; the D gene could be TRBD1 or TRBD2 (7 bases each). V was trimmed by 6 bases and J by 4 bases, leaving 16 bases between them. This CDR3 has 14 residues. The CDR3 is CASRRQGGRYEQYF. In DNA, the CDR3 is TGTGCCAGCAGAAGACAGGGAGGGCGATACGAGCAGTACTTC.

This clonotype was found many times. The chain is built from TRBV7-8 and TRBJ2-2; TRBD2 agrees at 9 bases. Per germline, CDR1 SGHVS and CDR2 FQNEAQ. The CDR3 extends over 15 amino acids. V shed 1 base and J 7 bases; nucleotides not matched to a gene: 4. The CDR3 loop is CASSLELAGHGELFF. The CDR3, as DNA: TGTGCCAGCAGCTTAGAGCTAGCGGGGCACGGGGAGCTGTTTTTT. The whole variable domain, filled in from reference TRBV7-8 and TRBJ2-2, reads GAGVSQSPRYKVAKRGQDVALRCDPISGHVSLFWYQQALGQGPEFLTYFQNEAQLDKSGLPSDRFFAERPEGSVSTLKIQRTQQEDSAVYLCASSLELAGHGELFFGEGSRLTVL.

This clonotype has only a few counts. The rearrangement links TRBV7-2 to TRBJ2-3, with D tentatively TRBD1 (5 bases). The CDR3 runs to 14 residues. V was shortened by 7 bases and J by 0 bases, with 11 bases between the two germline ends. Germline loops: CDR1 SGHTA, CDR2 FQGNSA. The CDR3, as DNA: TGTGCCAGCACCCCGACAGTTAGCACAGATACGCAGTATTTT. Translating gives CASTPTVSTDTQYF.

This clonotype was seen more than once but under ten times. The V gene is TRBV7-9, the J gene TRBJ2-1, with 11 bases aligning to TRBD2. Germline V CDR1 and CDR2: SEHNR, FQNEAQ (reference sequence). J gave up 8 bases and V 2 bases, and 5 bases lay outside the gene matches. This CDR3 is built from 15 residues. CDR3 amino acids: CASSLISGGAYEQFF. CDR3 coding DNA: TGTGCCAGCAGCTTAATTAGCGGGGGGGCCTATGAGCAGTTCTTC.